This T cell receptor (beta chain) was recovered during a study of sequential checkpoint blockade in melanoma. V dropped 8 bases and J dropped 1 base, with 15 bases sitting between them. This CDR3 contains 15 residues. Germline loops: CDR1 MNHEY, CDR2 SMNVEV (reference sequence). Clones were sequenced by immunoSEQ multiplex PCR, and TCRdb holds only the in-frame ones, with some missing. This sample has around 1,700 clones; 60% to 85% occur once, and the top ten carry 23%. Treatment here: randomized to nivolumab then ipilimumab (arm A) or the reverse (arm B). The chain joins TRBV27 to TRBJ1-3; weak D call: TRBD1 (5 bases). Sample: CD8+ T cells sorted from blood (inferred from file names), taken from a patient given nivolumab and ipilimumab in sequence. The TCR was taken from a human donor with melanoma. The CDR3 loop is CASALQGTSGNTIYF. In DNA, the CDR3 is TGTGCCAGCGCCCTCCAGGGTACTTCTGGAAACACCATATATTTT.